This TCR beta chain came from a study of blood T cell repertoires in COVID-19. TCRdb's table, derived via immunoSEQ multiplex PCR, lists solely in-frame clones and lacks some. This table holds about 220,000 clones, just under 85% found once. From germline, CDR1 is MDHEN and CDR2 SYDVKM. The CDR3 sequence is 13 residues long. Losses at the gene ends were 5 bases for V and 6 bases for J; bases not matched to a gene: 2. The sequence was obtained from a middle-aged man who had recovered from COVID-19. The chain recombines TRBV28 with TRBJ1-3, with 9 bases fitting TRBD1. Sequencing used PBMCs or T cells enriched from blood (not recorded which). The CDR3 sequence is CASSRTGENTIYF. The DNA of the CDR3 is TGTGCCAGCAGTCGGACAGGGGAAAACACCATATATTTT.